Listed below are T cell receptor beta chains from one sample, sequenced in a study of T cell repertoires in cytomegalovirus infection. In TCRdb, the reads were re-called with MiXCR into one record per CDR3 protein. The sample contains 110,000 to 150,000 distinct CDR3 sequences, around 30% of which appear only once. These receptors' targets are unknown. The source material was CD8+ T cells from cultured PBMCs, sampled from culture after CMV antigen stimulation. The receptor source for this set is a human donor in good health (CMV status not recorded). Some clones in this sample may be carry-over from other donors' samples. Each CDR3 is given with its conserved first and last residue. The D gene is left open where the match is weak. Not all rows give a size; the values are once, few, many and, for expanded clones, a class.

j_call | d_call | clone_size | v_call | cdr3_nt | cdr3_aa
TRBJ1-2 | TRBD1 | - | TRBV27 | TGTGCCAGCAGTTTTGGTTACAGGGGGCAGAGCTATGGCTACACCTTC | CASSFGYRGQSYGYTF
TRBJ1-1 | - | - | TRBV27 | TGTGCCAGCAGTTCCGACGGGACACCAAACACTGAAGCTTTCTTT | CASSSDGTPNTEAFF
TRBJ2-3 | TRBD2 | - | TRBV7-2 | TGTGCCAGCAGCTCGGGACTAGCGGGGGTCCAGTATTTT | CASSSGLAGVQYF
TRBJ2-4 | - | - | TRBV10-3 | TGCGCGACTATCGCCGACGACGCCAAAAACATTCAGTACTTC | CATIADDAKNIQYF
TRBJ2-3 | - | - | TRBV19 | TGTGCCAGTAGTATTTCAGGTCCAGATACGCAGTATTTT | CASSISGPDTQYF
TRBJ2-1 | - | - | TRBV7-8 | TGTGCCAGCAGCTTAGTAGGCGCCGGGGATGAGCAGTTCTTC | CASSLVGAGDEQFF
TRBJ2-1 | - | few | TRBV6-1 | TGTGCCAGCAGCCTCGACGGGGGAACCTACAATGAGCAGTTCTTC | CASSLDGGTYNEQFF
TRBJ1-6 | - | many | TRBV7-6 | TGTGCCAGCAGCCCTACAGGGAACAATTCACCCCTCCACTTT | CASSPTGNNSPLHF
TRBJ1-5 | - | few | TRBV7-2 | TGTGCCAGCAGCTTAGGTCCAGGGGGCAATCAGCCCCAGCATTTT | CASSLGPGGNQPQHF
TRBJ2-1 | TRBD2 | - | TRBV11-2 | TGTGCCAGCAGCTTAGTATTCGAGACTAGCGTAGGTTACAATGAGCAGTTCTTC | CASSLVFETSVGYNEQFF
TRBJ2-3 | - | few | TRBV29-1 | TGCAGCGTTGGTGGGGGCAGAAGCACAGATACGCAGTATTTT | CSVGGGRSTDTQYF
TRBJ1-5 | - | - | TRBV28 | TGTGCCAGCAGTTTATTGACGGTTTATAGCAATCAGCCCCAGCATTTT | CASSLLTVYSNQPQHF
TRBJ2-1 | TRBD2 | many | TRBV6-1 | TGTGCCAGCAGTCCCACTAGCGGCTACAATGAGCAGTTCTTC | CASSPTSGYNEQFF
TRBJ1-1 | - | - | TRBV5-1 | TGCGCCAGCAGCTTGTTGGGCAGAGGAGTCACTGAAGCTTTCTTT | CASSLLGRGVTEAFF
TRBJ2-7 | - | few | TRBV12-3/TRBV12-4 | TGTGCCAGCAGTTTATCGGACGCGAGCTCCTACGAGCAGTACTTC | CASSLSDASSYEQYF
TRBJ2-1 | - | few | TRBV2 | TGTGCCAGCAGTGGGCCTCAGGGCAATGAGCAGTTCTTC | CASSGPQGNEQFF
TRBJ2-2 | TRBD2 | few | TRBV7-6 | TGTGCCAGCAGCTTAAGACCGGGACTAGCGAGCACCGGGGAGCTGTTTTTT | CASSLRPGLASTGELFF
TRBJ2-5 | TRBD2 | once | TRBV3-1 | TGTGCCAGCAGCCAAAGCGGGGGGGCGGGGGAGACCCAGTACTTC | CASSQSGGAGETQYF
TRBJ1-1 | - | - | TRBV4-1 | TGCGCCAGCAGCCAAGCGATCTTCCAGGGGAACACTGAAGCTTTCTTT | CASSQAIFQGNTEAFF
TRBJ1-5 | - | - | TRBV18 | TGTGCCAGCTCACCGCGTAGGGTTAGCAATCAGCCCCAGCATTTT | CASSPRRVSNQPQHF
TRBJ1-4 | - | - | TRBV29-1 | TGCAGCGTTGAAGATCGAGACAGGTTCGGACTGTTTTTT | CSVEDRDRFGLFF
TRBJ1-2 | - | - | TRBV27 | TGTGCCAGCAGTTACACAGGGATTTCTGGCTACACCTTC | CASSYTGISGYTF
TRBJ2-3 | TRBD2 | few | TRBV7-6 | TGTGCCAGCAGCCCAAACCTGGAGCGGGGGGCCACAGATACGCAGTATTTT | CASSPNLERGATDTQYF
TRBJ1-2 | - | - | TRBV2 | TGTGCCAGCAGTGGGGGCGGGCAGAGTTATGGCTACACCTTC | CASSGGGQSYGYTF
TRBJ2-2 | TRBD1 | few | TRBV10-3 | TGTGCCATCACCCAGACCGGGACCCAGGGGGCCACCGGGGAGCTGTTTTTT | CAITQTGTQGATGELFF
TRBJ2-7 | TRBD2 | few | TRBV7-2 | TGTGCCAGCAGCTTGGGGACTAGCGGGGACGAGCAGTACTTC | CASSLGTSGDEQYF